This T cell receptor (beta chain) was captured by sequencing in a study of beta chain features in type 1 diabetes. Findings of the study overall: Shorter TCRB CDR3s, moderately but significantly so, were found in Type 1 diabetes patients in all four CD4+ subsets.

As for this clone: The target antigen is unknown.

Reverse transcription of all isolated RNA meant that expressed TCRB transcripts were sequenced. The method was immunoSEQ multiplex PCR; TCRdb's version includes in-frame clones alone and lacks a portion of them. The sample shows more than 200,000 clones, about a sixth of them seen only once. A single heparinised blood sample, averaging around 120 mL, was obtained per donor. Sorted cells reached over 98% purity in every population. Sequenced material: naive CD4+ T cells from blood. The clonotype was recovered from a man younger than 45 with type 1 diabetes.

Here the CDR3 DNA reads TGTGCCAGCAGTGCGGGGACGGATACGCAGTATTTT. This sequence encodes CASSAGTDTQYF. The chain recombines TRBV6-6 with TRBJ2-3; TRBD2 might be the D (6 bases). Germline V gives CDR1 MNHNY, CDR2 SVGAGI (reference sequence). The germline V and J ends were trimmed by 5 bases and 6 bases, with 9 bases remaining between them. This CDR3 has 12 amino acids.